The 14 T cell receptor beta chains in this list originate from one sample, sequenced in a study of blood T cells in healthy people across ages. For the second PCR, which ran for roughly 6 to 12 cycles, a sample-barcoded 5' primer and a J-beta primer mix were used. TCRdb re-called the 5' RACE reads with MiXCR, one entry per CDR3 protein. Of 1.5 million to 2 million distinct CDR3 sequences listed, roughly 49% were seen once; the top ten hold 2.1%. Specimen: blood. These TCRs come from a woman aged 35 to 49 in good health.

This clonotype was observed a few times. At one end, the junction sequence differs from germline, possibly due to a read error. The chain employs TRBV7-9 and TRBJ2-5; D possibly corresponds to TRBD2 (5 bases). Germline CDR1 reads SEHNR; CDR2 reads FQNEAQ (reference sequence). The CDR3 sequence is 13 residues long. The CDR3 DNA follows: TGTGCCACCAGCGCGCGGGACCAAGAGACCCAGTACTTC. It specifies CATSARDQETQYF.

This clonotype was detected only a few times. The V gene is TRBV7-2, the J gene TRBJ1-6, with D unclear. V was pared by 4 bases and J by 2 bases, with 18 bases between. This CDR3 region has 18 residues. Per the germline V gene, CDR1 is SGHTA and CDR2 is FQGNSA. The CDR3 is CASSSLQGQPTYNSPLHF. CDR3 DNA sequence: TGTGCCAGCAGCTCCCTCCAAGGGCAGCCCACCTATAATTCACCCCTCCACTTT.

This rearrangement joins TRBV7-9 to TRBJ2-3; either TRBD1 or TRBD2 may supply D (5 bases each). The CDR3 is made up of 16 amino acids. CDR1 is SEHNR and CDR2 is FQNEAQ in the germline V gene (reference sequence). V lost 10 bases, J lost 2 bases, and 22 bases lay in between. CDR3 sequence (DNA): TGTGCCACCATCCGAGGGTTCGGGGCCCACACAGATACGCAGTATTTT. Its protein is CATIRGFGAHTDTQYF.

A few counts support this clonotype. The chain employs TRBV7-9 and TRBJ2-5, with 11 bases fitting TRBD1. The CDR3 consists of 14 residues. V shed 8 bases and J 5 bases; nucleotides not matched to a gene: 7. Germline V gives CDR1 SEHNR, CDR2 FQNEAQ (reference sequence). This CDR3 is CASSRTGGTETQYF. The CDR3 nucleotides read TGTGCCAGCTCACGGACAGGGGGCACGGAGACCCAGTACTTC.

This CDR3 is CASSPSWAQYF. The CDR3 region has the DNA TGTGCCAGCAGCCCCAGTTGGGCCCAGTACTTC. This chain connects TRBV7-2 to TRBJ2-5; D is ambiguous. Trimming pared 5 bases from V and 9 bases from J, leaving 10 bases between. Germline CDR1 and CDR2: SGHTA and FQGNSA. CDR3 length equals 11 residues.

This rearrangement joins TRBV20-1 to TRBJ2-2; 8 nucleotides align to TRBD1. CDR3 size: 16 residues. CDR1 is DFQATT, CDR2 SNEGSKA, per germline (reference sequence). The V gene end was trimmed by 0 bases and the J gene end by 5 bases; junction bases not matched to a gene: 8. The CDR3 DNA reads TGCAGTGCTAGAGATCCTAAGAGACAGGGGACCGGGGAGCTGTTTTTT. Protein sequence: CSARDPKRQGTGELFF.

This clonotype was seen a few times. J is TRBJ2-1 and V is TRBV6-6, with 9 nucleotides matching TRBD1. CDR1 and CDR2 from the germline V gene are MNHNY and SVGAGI (reference sequence). Trimming cost V 4 bases and J 8 bases; bases outside gene matches: 9. The CDR3 is 15 residues long. Written as DNA, the CDR3 is TGTGCCAGCAGTTCGACGGGACAGGGAGCCCATGAGCAGTTCTTC. It translates to CASSSTGQGAHEQFF.

This clonotype came up once. This rearrangement joins TRBV27 to TRBJ1-2, with TRBD1 matching over 9 bases. The CDR3 has 14 residues. With V trimmed by 5 bases and J by 7 bases, 8 bases remained unmatched. Looked up from germline, CDR1 is MNHEY and CDR2 is SMNVEV (reference sequence). The CDR3 DNA reads as TGTGCCAGCAGTGCGGACAGGGGTTTCGTTGGCTACACCTTC. This sequence encodes CASSADRGFVGYTF.

With regard to this clonotype: The germline gene is not matched at one end of the junction; a read error may be the cause. V and J are TRBV4-3 and TRBJ1-1, with D uncertain. CDR1 and CDR2 (germline): LGHNA, YSLEER. The CDR3 runs to 15 residues. The chain's CDR3 is CASSQEAGLNTEAFF. In nucleotides, the CDR3 is TGTGCCAGCAGCCAAGAAGCGGGATTGAACACTGAAGCTTTCTTT.

The chain joins TRBV10-2 to TRBJ1-1; 10 bases are shared with TRBD1. The ends lost 6 bases at V and 11 bases at J; junction bases unmatched: 9. Germline V lookup: CDR1 WSHSY, CDR2 SAAADI. The CDR3 has 13 amino acids. The CDR3 nucleotides read TGCGCCAGCAGCGACGGGACAGGGGTAGAGGCTTTCTTT. This translates into CASSDGTGVEAFF.

This clonotype has ten or more counts. V gene TRBV5-1 combines with J gene TRBJ1-2; possibly TRBD1 for D (5 bases). From germline, CDR1 is SGHRS and CDR2 YFSETQ. The CDR3 loop spans 15 amino acids. V lost 3 bases and J lost 3, with 15 bases in between. The CDR3 loop is CASSWLGGSDYGYTF. CDR3 bases: TGCGCCAGCAGCTGGCTCGGGGGATCGGACTATGGCTACACCTTC.

This clonotype came up a few times. V is TRBV6-1 and J is TRBJ2-1, with TRBD1 matching 11 bases. The CDR3 runs 14 residues. J was trimmed by 8 bases and V by 2 bases; bases with no gene match: 2. The germline gives CDR1 MNHNS, CDR2 SASEGT. The CDR3 DNA is TGTGCCAGCAGTGAAAGGGGACAGGGGGATGAGCAGTTCTTC. It specifies CASSERGQGDEQFF.

There are a few counts of this clonotype. The chain recombines TRBV27 with TRBJ2-3; unclear D gene. CDR1 and CDR2 from the germline V gene are MNHEY and SMNVEV (reference sequence). The germline V and J ends were trimmed by 6 bases and 2 bases, with 9 bases remaining between them. The length of the CDR3 is 13 residues. CDR3 nucleotides: TGTGCCAGCAGCCCGGATACCACAGATACGCAGTATTTT. Protein product: CASSPDTTDTQYF.

The rearrangement uses TRBV5-1 and TRBJ2-7, with TRBD1 matching 12 bases. V lost 3 bases and J lost 5; bases outside the gene matches: 6. The CDR3 totals 15 residues. Germline-derived CDR1 and CDR2 are SGHRS and YFSETQ. CDR3 DNA sequence: TGCGCCAGCAGCTCCGGGACAGGGGGCGAAAACGAGCAGTACTTC. It specifies CASSSGTGGENEQYF.